The rows below give T cell receptor beta chains drawn from one sample of a study of cytomegalovirus exposure and HLA in healthy donors. Data came from immunoSEQ multiplex PCR; TCRdb stores just in-frame clones and leaves some out. The sample shows over 90,000 clones, approximately 76% of them seen only once. The specimen was PBMCs. These receptors all come from an older woman in good health and CMV-seropositive. The CDR3 runs from the conserved cysteine through the conserved F or W. Each record gives: V gene, J gene, CDR3 protein.

>TRBV10-3|TRBJ2-7
CARRWTGGHEQYF
>TRBV18|TRBJ2-7
CASSPAGLAGSEQYF
>TRBV7-9|TRBJ2-1
CSSRGREGHNEQFF
>TRBV5-5|TRBJ1-2
CASSFGTAKYGYTF
>TRBV7-2|TRBJ1-2
CASSLGEWGQLLNYGYTF
>TRBV30|TRBJ1-6
CAWSVRGLSPLHF
>TRBV5-4|TRBJ1-2
CASSLHDAPGGYTF
>TRBV27|TRBJ2-1
CASRPGLAYSEQFF
>TRBV23-1|TRBJ2-7
CATVAGVSYEQYF
>TRBV10-2|TRBJ1-4
CASSEHRDRGNEKLFF
>TRBV2|TRBJ2-4
CASSERLAKNIQYF
>TRBV2|TRBJ1-2
CASSSTIFNYGYTF
>TRBV6-1|TRBJ2-7
CASSVRHGGTSGRAHEQYF
>TRBV6-1|TRBJ1-1
CASSGNRQGYMNTEAFF
>TRBV5-4|TRBJ1-1
CASSIRGMNTEAFF
>TRBV15|TRBJ2-5
CATSRDNLAGETQYF
>TRBV7-6|TRBJ2-1
CASSQTQSSYNEQFF
>TRBV9|TRBJ1-6
CASNAQGEGGSYNSPLHF
>TRBV28|TRBJ2-5
CATLRDTQTQYF
>TRBV18|TRBJ1-2
CASSPYSSGEEGYTF
>TRBV7-9|TRBJ2-5
CASSLAGIETQYF
>TRBV2|TRBJ1-1
CASGLGRKAFF
>TRBV5-5|TRBJ1-1
CASSLAFGNTEAFF
>TRBV21-1|TRBJ2-7
CARRTAGGHHEQYF
>TRBV4-1|TRBJ2-7
CASSQDLAGAPYEQYF
>TRBV19|TRBJ1-1
CASSLRTGEAFF
>TRBV2|TRBJ2-3
CASSTGPNTDTQYF
>TRBV29-1|TRBJ2-1
CSVETHGTGLHNEQFF
>TRBV30|TRBJ2-3
CAWSGLAGGPARGTQYF
>TRBV29-1|TRBJ2-7
CSVEGTGLTYEQYF
>TRBV7-9|TRBJ1-6
CASSVDSDSPLHF
>TRBV18|TRBJ2-3
CASSPLGHTDTQYF
>TRBV30|TRBJ2-1
CAWTPGGEIGNEQFF
>TRBV9|TRBJ2-2
CASSAPTSGSGGTGELFF
>TRBV7-7|TRBJ2-1
CASSLTGGQGYNEQFF
>TRBV18|TRBJ1-1
CASSPRVNTEAFF
>TRBV18|TRBJ2-5
CASSPVTTWETQYF
>TRBV19|TRBJ2-4
CASSPFVAKNIQYF
>TRBV28|TRBJ2-6
CASRPGGGTGANVLTF
>TRBV27|TRBJ2-3
CASSTGTSGISDF
>TRBV4-2|-
CASSQDRGSSYEQYF
>TRBV29-1|TRBJ1-4
CSVTSGTDNEKLFF
>TRBV6-6|TRBJ2-7
CASSVSGTVLYEQYF
>TRBV11-2|TRBJ2-3
CASSRWAGSRTDTQYF
>TRBV5-6|TRBJ2-5
CASSLQRVTTQETQYF
>TRBV2|TRBJ1-1
CASSGSRDRGRAEAFF
>TRBV6-1|TRBJ1-1
CASIWTGRMNTEAFF
>TRBV30|TRBJ2-3
CAWSVNGRAIDTQYF
>TRBV5-1|TRBJ1-1
CASSGGSRHTEAFF
>TRBV18|-
CASSPPYRSYEQYF
>TRBV5-6|TRBJ2-1
CASSSASGRTYNEQFF
>TRBV7-2|TRBJ2-1
CASSSSLLVGRGNEQFF
>TRBV4-1|TRBJ2-2
CASSLTGADTGELFF
>TRBV5-4|TRBJ2-3
CASSSGLADTDTQYF
>TRBV21-1|TRBJ2-3
CASTAGLSGCTDTQYF